This TCR beta chain was captured by sequencing in a study of OX40 agonist ivuxolimab in advanced cancers. Study-level background: Earlier anti-PD-1, anti-PD-L1 or anti-CTLA-4 therapy was permitted; roughly 40% had received some. Whole-study findings and limits: Expanded clones tended on average to be more numerous among CD8+ T cells than CD4+.

The table came from immunoSEQ multiplex PCR; TCRdb's copy has only in-frame clones and leaves some out. The sample consists of 50,000 to 75,000 clones, 85% to 90% of them appearing once. The germline V gene encodes CDR1 MNHNS and CDR2 SASEGT. The ends lost 4 bases at V and 3 bases at J; junction bases unmatched: 7. CDR3 length: 15 amino acids. As for this clone: Its matching antigen is unknown.

Researchers took blood at baseline, on cycle 4 day 1, and on cycle 7 day 1. This chain joins TRBV6-1 and TRBJ2-3, with 7 bases that match TRBD1. The TCR sequence derives from an adult with an advanced solid tumor such as melanoma, head and neck, liver or kidney cancer. The source material was CD4+ or CD8+ T cells sorted from blood, sampled in a trial of the OX40 agonist ivuxolimab. CDR3 sequence: CASSADRHRTDTQYF. The CDR3 DNA follows: TGTGCCAGCAGTGCGGACAGGCACCGTACAGATACGCAGTATTTT.